This is a list of T cell receptor beta chains from one sample in a study of shared clonotypes between healthy human individuals. TCRdb's copy holds only in-frame clones and misses some; the assay was immunoSEQ multiplex PCR. The profile shows roughly 650,000 clones, 97% of them singletons. Sequenced: naive CD4+ T cells sorted from blood. All receptors derive from a woman aged 25-40 years in good health. Each CDR3 is given with its conserved first and last residue.

CDR3aa,v_gene,j_gene
CASSFQGIGETQYF,TRBV5-1,TRBJ2-5
CASSLWGRGSYEQYF,TRBV27,NA
CASSPRTGDTYEQYF,TRBV7-9,TRBJ2-7
CASSYPPRTEVSQHF,TRBV6-5,TRBJ1-5
CASSSGGRGANYGYTF,TRBV5-4,TRBJ1-2
CASSQALHRGGEKLFF,TRBV4-1,TRBJ1-4
CASSLVRMRNEKLFF,TRBV27,TRBJ1-4
CASSSGEATEAFF,TRBV6-5,TRBJ1-1
CASSFDSPLHF,TRBV28,TRBJ1-6
CASSLPTGKYGYTF,TRBV18,TRBJ1-2
CASNPTAGGVETQYF,TRBV5-1,TRBJ2-5
CASREQGAGELFF,TRBV28,TRBJ2-2